This record looks at one T cell receptor (beta chain) sequence and its context. The junction departs from germline at one end; a sequencing error may be responsible. This sample was included in a study of tumor-infiltrating lymphocytes in primary liver carcinoma. TCR beta cDNA was prepared out of 500 ng total RNA by means of a constant-region primer. Three rounds of nested multiplex PCR with slightly modified ARM-PCR produced TCR beta libraries. Use of TRBV1-TRBV30 forward primers with a C-beta reverse primer characterized the first two PCR rounds, which lasted around 9 cycles each. Using its own MiXCR run on the multiplex PCR reads, TCRdb lists one record per CDR3 protein. The sample has more than 95,000 distinct CDR3 sequences, roughly 80% seen once; the top ten hold approximately 18%. The CDR3 runs to 16 residues. CDR1 and CDR2 (germline): MNHEY, SVGEGT. From unsorted bulk tissue weighing roughly 17-31 mg, DNA and RNA were co-extracted.

The clonotype originates from a man aged 40-49 years with primary liver carcinoma and hepatitis B virus infection. The rearrangement uses TRBV6-2 or TRBV6-3 and TRBJ1-2; no firm D call. The specimen sequenced was liver tumor tissue from sampling region 3. Subset reported: tumor region T3, left-lateral pole. The CDR3 DNA is TGTACCAGTGGTCCGAGCGGAACCTTTACATTCTATGGTTACACCTTC. This gives the protein CTSGPSGTFTFYGYTF.